This T cell receptor beta chain was sequenced for a study of blood T cell repertoires in COVID-19 (dated by TCRdb to 2018 to 2020). General notes on the study: Samples covering the acute and convalescent phases of COVID-19 were provided by collaborators in the United States, Italy and Spain. The prospective study material was composed of cDNA or gDNA derived from T cells, B-cell-depleted T cells, or PBMCs. Subjects who had been exposed to COVID-19, were actively infected with it, or had recovered from it provided the deeply sampled blood TCRbeta repertoires that made up the dataset. The repertoires were released in a freely available public database meant as a resource for research on the immune response to SARS-CoV-2. The samples were drawn from the first 160 participants of the ongoing ImmuneRACE study and from 1,254 subjects provided by 6 global collaborators. Nearly every sample came with metadata listing a de-identified subject ID, COVID-19 status, age in years and sex. Where HLA class I and class II types were available, the types were taken from metadata supplied by the sample provider, not from assay-based typing. What the work shows at the level of the full study, not this receptor alone: How much clinical and demographic metadata was included differed by source and by participant, and the metadata was provided uncurated.

Collaborating institutions collected whole blood in K2EDTA tubes following their own protocols. For TCRbeta analysis, collaborators shipped samples as frozen whole blood, isolated PBMCs, or DNA extracted from either of those sample types. The CDR3 covers 13 residues, taking in both the cysteine and the phenylalanine. The kept DNA is CDR3 alone, 39 bases in frame from the first base. Trimming removed 0 bases from V and 1 base from J, leaving 4 bases between the germline ends. CDR1 and CDR2 are read off the germline V gene as SGHRS and YFSETQ. A few counts support this clone. It lacks a known antigen. Base qualities are not recorded, but no much larger clone differs from it by a single base. TCRbeta CDR3 regions were amplified from genomic DNA using the immunoSEQ Assay, a bias-controlled multiplex PCR. Per the source publication's procedure: Within the assay, amplification of reference gene primers was used to estimate how many nucleated cells each sample contained. Sequence reads were collapsed and filtered to measure the absolute abundance of every unique TCRbeta CDR3 rearrangement. Productive Simpson clonality was computed per sample as the square root of Simpson's diversity index over productive rearrangements. The immuneACCESS repertoire file appears here via TCRdb, limited to in-frame rearrangements. These files lack a portion of the clones; in checked studies, under half of the deficit traces to unresolved V genes, and the cause of the others is not known. V, J and clone size are taken as reported in that table, and D and trimming were inferred from the DNA itself. This sample has roughly 280,000 clones in its table, and roughly 88% of those were observed once. The top ten constitute 9.5% to 12% of the sample.

The V and J segments used are TRBV5-1 and TRBJ1-1, with no confident D gene call. The material sequenced was peripheral blood. This clonotype originated in a woman aged 70-85 years with acute or convalescent COVID-19. CDR3 region: CASSLDWNTEAFF. The sequence in DNA is TGCGCCAGCAGCTTGGACTGGAACACTGAAGCTTTCTTT. The full variable domain, with segments outside the CDR3 supplied by the reference TRBV5-1 and TRBJ1-1 proteins, appears as KAGVTQTPRYLIKTRGQQVTLSCSPISGHRSVSWYQQTPGQGLQFLFEYFSETQRNKGNFPGRFSGRQFSNSRSEMNVSTLELGDSALYLCASSLDWNTEAFFGQGTRLTVV.